This T cell receptor (beta chain) came from a study of T cells generated in artificial thymic organoids (TCRdb year 2017). In terms of the full investigation: In some experiments, thymic T cells were further FACS-purified to deplete CD4 immature single positive or double positive precursors. The TCR alpha and beta CDR3 repertoires of CD8 single positive T cells derived from in vitro artificial thymic organoids were compared with those of thymic and peripheral blood naive CD8 T cells. Displayed repertoire sequencing data were described as representative of three independent experiments. Broad study findings and their caveats: CD8 single positive T cells derived from organoids showed physiological TCR clonotype diversity comparable to the diversity seen in thymic and blood naive CD8 T cells.

TCRalpha and TCRbeta libraries were amplified separately by semi-nested PCR with Advantage 2 and reverse primers in the TRAC or TRBC constant regions. First-strand cDNA synthesis used between roughly 3.5 and 550 ng of total RNA. TCR cDNA libraries were generated by 5'-RACE using the SMARTer PCR cDNA Synthesis kit, with a poly-dT primer employed for first-strand synthesis. The semi-nested reverse primers in the constant regions carried 5-nucleotide sample-specific barcodes, and the PCR products were cleaned up with the Zymo DNA Clean and Concentrator-5 kit. Up to ten barcoded samples were pooled, ligated to Illumina adaptors and sequenced on an Illumina MiSeq as 2 x 150 bp paired-end reads. The authors' analysis ran thus. Demultiplexed reads were aligned with BLAT to a custom library of all human TRAV, TRAJ, TRBV, TRBD and TRBJ combinations from IMGT. The best BLAT hits were picked using pslCDnaFilter (-maxAligns=1, -ignoreIntrons), and custom Perl scripts were used to calculate clonotype frequencies. TCRdb reprocessed the public reads (quality trimming at Q25 with fastp, clone calling with MiXCR) and kept in-frame beta chains. CDR3 protein duplicates are merged, each entry listing the most common genes and DNA. V and J calls and clone size were set by TCRdb, not the authors. The sample has about 8,500 distinct CDR3 sequences on record, around 20% of them singletons. The ten largest make up approximately 1.5% of the sample.

This clonotype is assessed as medium-sized (0.01 to 0.1%). The antigen it binds to is not known. The record has no base qualities; no much larger clone is one base away. Enrichment of primary CD8+ T cells was performed with magnetic beads using the Miltenyi CD8+ T cell Isolation Kit. Before RNA extraction, CD3+TCRalphabeta+CD8 single positive T cells from organoids and thymus were sorted by FACS. For each sample, the RNeasy Micro kit was used to purify total RNA from 40,000 to 200,000 sorted cells, and RNA quality was checked on an Agilent RNA 6000 Nano chip. To release thymocytes, thymic fragments were dissected, broken up by pipetting and passed through a 70 um strainer. The clonotype originates from a human donor who gave cord blood stem cells for thymic organoid culture, a cardiac surgery patient who gave postnatal thymus, or a blood donor (not recorded which). Sequences were obtained from naive CD8+ T cells from the thymus. The sample's cell subset or site, from its label and the paper: CD3+TCRalphabeta+CD8SP T cells; for blood, CD45RO-CCR7+ naive CD8+ T cells.

The CDR3 protein: CASSYQDTYNSPLHF. In nucleotides, the sequence is TGTGCCAGCAGTTACCAGGATACCTATAATTCACCCCTCCACTTT. Recombination joined TRBV6-6 with TRBJ1-6; the D gene cannot be named for sure. The junction shows trimming of 2 bases on V and 2 bases on J, plus 7 bases between the germline ends. From the cysteine up to the phenylalanine, the CDR3 has a length of 15 residues. The sequence is cut down to CDR3 DNA, 45 bases in frame from base 1. From the germline V gene (reference sequence), CDR1 is MNHNY and CDR2 is SVGAGI.